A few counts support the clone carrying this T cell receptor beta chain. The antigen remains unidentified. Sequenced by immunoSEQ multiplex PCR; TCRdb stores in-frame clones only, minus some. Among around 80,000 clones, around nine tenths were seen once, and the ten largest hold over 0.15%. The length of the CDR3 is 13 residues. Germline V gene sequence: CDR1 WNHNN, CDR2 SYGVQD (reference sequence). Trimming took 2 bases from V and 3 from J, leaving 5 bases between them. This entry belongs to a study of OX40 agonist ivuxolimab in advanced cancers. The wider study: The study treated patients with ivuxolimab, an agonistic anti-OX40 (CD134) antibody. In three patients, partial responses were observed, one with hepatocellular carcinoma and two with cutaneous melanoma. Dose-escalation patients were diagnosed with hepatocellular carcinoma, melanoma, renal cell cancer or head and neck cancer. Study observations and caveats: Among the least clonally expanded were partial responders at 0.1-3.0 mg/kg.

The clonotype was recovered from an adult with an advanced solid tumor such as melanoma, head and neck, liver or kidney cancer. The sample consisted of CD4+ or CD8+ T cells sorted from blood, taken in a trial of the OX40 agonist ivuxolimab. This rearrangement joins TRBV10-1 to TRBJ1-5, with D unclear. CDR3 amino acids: CASSEAHNQPQHF. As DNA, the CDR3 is TGCGCCAGCAGTGAGGCCCACAATCAGCCCCAGCATTTT.